This T cell receptor (beta chain) was documented in a study of CD8+CD57+ T cells in acquired aplastic anemia. Study-level information: Each DNA sample taken from sorted CD4+ and CD8+ cells came to around 3.4 ug on average.

CDR3 and TCR beta VDJ profiling relied on a genomic DNA template. TCRdb reprocessed the reads via MiXCR and lists one record per CDR3 protein. The table has about 470,000 distinct CDR3 sequences, approximately 33% seen once; the top ten hold around 0.82%. Overall study findings and caveats: Patients and controls had in common fewer than 30 CD8+ CDR3 sequences.

About this clonotype itself: Its cognate antigen is unknown.

Germline V gene lookup returns CDR1 LNHNV and CDR2 YYDKDF (reference sequence). CDR3 length: 14 amino acids. V lost 4 bases and J 2 bases, leaving 11 bases between the germline ends. By flow cytometry, patients selected for sequencing had shown an expansion of CD8+CD57+ cells. As a group, the patients uniformly had severe acquired aplastic anemia. The sequencing sample was made of sorted CD4+, CD8+, or CD8+CD57+ T cells (not recorded which) from PBMCs. The rearrangement links TRBV15 to TRBJ1-1; D may be TRBD1 (6 bases). This receptor was obtained from a human donor with aplastic anemia. CDR3 bases: TGTGCCACCAGCATGGACAGCGTAAACACTGAAGCTTTCTTT. This encodes CATSMDSVNTEAFF.